The 2 T cell receptor beta chains listed next were all sequenced from one sample in a study of CD8 T cells in ankylosing spondylitis. One entry per CDR3 protein results from TCRdb running MiXCR on the 5' RACE reads. The table has about 44,000 distinct CDR3 sequences, approximately 9.9% seen once; the top ten hold over 1.1%. Sequenced material: blood, either unsorted or a sorted T cell fraction (not recorded which). Receptor source: a male donor with ankylosing spondylitis or in good health (not recorded which).

This clonotype has a count of ten or more. The chain has TRBV25-1 and TRBJ2-1; D is unresolved. Looked up from germline, CDR1 is MGHDK and CDR2 is SYGVNS. Trimming removed 2 bases from V and 2 bases from J, with 10 bases in between. The CDR3 loop spans 15 amino acids. CDR3 residues: CASSEGLGAYNEQFF. Written as DNA, the CDR3 is TGTGCCAGCAGTGAAGGGTTAGGAGCCTACAATGAGCAGTTCTTC.

The rearrangement joins TRBV5-1 to TRBJ2-2; no firm D call. The CDR3 consists of 15 residues. Per germline, CDR1 SGHRS and CDR2 YFSETQ. The V end lost 4 bases, the J end lost 5 bases, and 15 bases lay between the germline ends. CDR3 sequence reads: CASSTALGPTGELFF. The CDR3 DNA sequence: TGCGCCAGCAGCACAGCCCTGGGCCCGACCGGGGAGCTGTTTTTT.